This T cell receptor beta chain is drawn from a study of OX40 agonist ivuxolimab in advanced cancers. The V end was cut by 7 bases, the J end by 7 bases, with 17 bases between. The CDR3 has 14 residues. The germline V gene has CDR1 MNHEY and CDR2 SMNVEV (reference sequence). Libraries were prepared by immunoSEQ multiplex PCR; TCRdb keeps only in-frame clonotypes and omits some of them. In the table there are 70,000 to 100,000 clones, around 89% of which are singletons. The clonotype comes from an adult with an advanced solid tumor such as melanoma, head and neck, liver or kidney cancer. The chain links TRBV27 to TRBJ1-5, with D unresolved. This material consisted of CD4+ or CD8+ T cells sorted from blood, taken in a trial of the OX40 agonist ivuxolimab. Here the CDR3 DNA reads TGTGCCAGCAACCCCTTTTCCACGGGGCAGCCCCAGCATTTT. Protein: CASNPFSTGQPQHF.